This TCR beta chain was documented in a study of CD8 T cells in ankylosing spondylitis (dated by TCRdb to 2015 to 2018). Background on the whole study: T cell receptor beta repertoires were profiled in healthy donors and ankylosing spondylitis patients so that disease-linked TCR variants could be found. The full study cohort was made up of under 30 ankylosing spondylitis patients and about a hundred healthy donors. Peripheral blood was sampled, and synovial fluid was additionally collected from ankylosing spondylitis patients.

General conclusions and limits of the study: In peripheral blood, the disease-linked clones were found at relatively low frequencies and had a CD8+ phenotype. According to the report, matched synovial fluid samples from ankylosing spondylitis patients were significantly enriched for the disease-linked clones. A TCR beta motif made up of several highly homologous amino acid variants appeared to be characteristic of blood from ankylosing spondylitis patients. Some motif variants had previously been reported in the synovial fluid and blood of reactive arthritis patients, which suggests shared mechanisms of disease initiation.

The germline V gene supplies CDR1 MNHEY and CDR2 SVGEGT. V ends up 6 bases short and J 0 bases short, with an unmatched junction base count of 2. Including the terminal cysteine and phenylalanine, the CDR3 comprises 15 residues. Of the read, only the CDR3 DNA is kept; its 45 bases are in frame from base 1. This clonotype was seen a few times. The antigen it binds to is not known. No per-base quality is available; no much larger clone lies one base away. The sequencer was an Illumina MiSeq. TCR beta libraries were prepared by quantitative 5'-RACE with molecular barcodes. The published analysis was carried out like this. A new computational method based on a probabilistic model of VDJ rearrangement was used to identify disease-linked TCR variants. TCRdb reworked the public reads: Q25 trimming with fastp, MiXCR clone assembly, productive beta chains retained. Each CDR3 protein appears once, grouped with its most common genes and DNA. Clone size and V and J calls follow TCRdb, not the original study. The sample records tens of thousands of distinct CDR3 sequences, 16% of which are singletons. Approximately 50% of the sample lies in the top ten.

The TCR originated in a male donor with ankylosing spondylitis or in good health (not recorded which). The sequencing input was blood. Recombination joined TRBV6-2 or TRBV6-3 with TRBJ2-3; the junction holds 11 bases that match TRBD2. The bases are TGTGCCAGCAGGCGACTAGCGGGGAGCACAGATACGCAGTATTTT. It codes for CASRRLAGSTDTQYF.